The next 22 T cell receptor beta chains were all read from a single sample in a study of identifying expanded T cells in peripheral blood (dated by TCRdb to between 2019 and 2020). Library generation was performed with the immunoSEQ multiplex PCR assay. Not all clones reach the TCRdb copy of this immuneACCESS table, which keeps in-frame sequences only. Checked studies attribute under half of the gap to unresolved V genes and leave the rest unexplained. The sample yields 90,000 to 95,000 clones; around 90% were counted once. The ten largest clonotypes hold under 6.5% of the sample. The sequenced sample consisted of blood. The receptor set was obtained from a person aged 18 to 70 in good health.

This clone occurred once. The chain uses TRBV5-1 and TRBJ2-7; D unresolved. V lost 4 bases and J lost 3, with 11 bases in between. Germline V gives CDR1 SGHRS, CDR2 YFSETQ. The CDR3 length is 13 residues. The CDR3 nucleotides read TGCGCCAGCAGCGCTAGTTTAGACTACGAGCAGTACTTC. This codes for CASSASLDYEQYF. Together with reference TRBV5-1 and TRBJ2-7, the CDR3 gives the full variable domain: KAGVTQTPRYLIKTRGQQVTLSCSPISGHRSVSWYQQTPGQGLQFLFEYFSETQRNKGNFPGRFSGRQFSNSRSEMNVSTLELGDSALYLCASSASLDYEQYFGPGTRLTVT.

This chain links TRBV2 with TRBJ2-3; 7 bases align to TRBD1. V shed 3 bases, J shed 0 bases, and the junction held 6 bases outside the gene matches. The CDR3 is 16 amino acids. Germline V gene sequence: CDR1 SNHLY, CDR2 FYNNEI. Here the CDR3 DNA reads TGTGCCAGCAGTGATCGGGACAGTTCTAGCACAGATACGCAGTATTTT. It yields the protein CASSDRDSSSTDTQYF.

The chain joins TRBV5-4 to TRBJ2-2; 15 bases line up with TRBD2. V was clipped by 3 bases and J by 3 bases; unmatched bases: 3. Germline V gene sequence: CDR1 SGHNT, CDR2 YYREEE (reference sequence). CDR3 size: 17 residues. In DNA form, the CDR3 reads TGTGCCAGCAGCTCGGGACTAGCGGGGGGTCACACCGGGGAGCTGTTTTTT. The encoded protein is CASSSGLAGGHTGELFF.

This clone was seen once. The rearrangement joins TRBV7-6 to TRBJ2-7; TRBD2 might be the D (5 bases). With 2 bases removed from V and 4 bases from J, the gap between germline ends came to 18 bases. Per the germline V gene, CDR1 is SGHVS and CDR2 is FNYEAQ. CDR3 length: 16 residues. The CDR3 spells CASSLLAIGYGYEQYF. Written as DNA, the CDR3 is TGTGCCAGCAGCTTATTAGCGATTGGGTATGGGTACGAGCAGTACTTC.

The chain combines TRBV5-1 with TRBJ1-4; D gene ambiguous. The CDR3 length is 16 residues. Trimming shortened V by 4 bases and J by 0 bases, and 13 bases separated the two germline ends. Germline CDR1 reads SGHRS; CDR2 reads YFSETQ. The CDR3 spells CASSPAGRTTNEKLFF. In DNA, the CDR3 is TGCGCCAGCAGCCCCGCCGGGAGAACAACTAATGAAAAACTGTTTTTT.

This chain connects TRBV18 to TRBJ2-1; TRBD2 is a possible D gene (5 bases). Trimming cost V 0 bases and J 6 bases, with 12 bases left between them. The V gene's germline CDR1 is KGHSH and CDR2 LQKENI. The CDR3 contains 15 residues. Written as DNA, the CDR3 is TGTGCCAGCTCACCACCGGAGAGGGTGGGCAATGAGCAGTTCTTC. This translates into CASSPPERVGNEQFF.

V is TRBV13 and J is TRBJ2-5; D gene uncertain. V shed 2 bases and J shed 2 bases, with 12 bases lying between them. The germline CDR1 and CDR2 sequences are PRHDT and FYEKMQ (reference sequence). This CDR3 spans 15 amino acids. The CDR3 spells CASSLFGISQETQYF. CDR3 in DNA: TGTGCCAGCAGCTTATTTGGGATTTCTCAAGAGACCCAGTACTTC.

The rearrangement joins TRBV9 to TRBJ1-3; D unclear. V lost 0 bases and J lost 0, with 13 bases in between. CDR1 is SGDLS and CDR2 is YYNGEE in the germline V gene. There are 17 residues in the CDR3. This chain's CDR3 is CASSVGRTHTSGNTIYF. The CDR3 DNA follows: TGTGCCAGCAGCGTAGGGAGAACACATACCTCTGGAAACACCATATATTTT.

CDR3 nucleotide sequence: TGTGCCAGCAGCTTAGGGGGGCATTCAAGGGATGGCTACACCTTC. The encoded protein is CASSLGGHSRDGYTF. The chain links TRBV7-9 to TRBJ1-2; possible D gene TRBD1, 6 bases. CDR1 is SEHNR and CDR2 is FQNEAQ in the germline V gene (reference sequence). The CDR3 consists of 15 residues. Trimming took 1 base from V and 6 from J, leaving 15 bases between them.

This chain links TRBV2 with TRBJ1-5; 11 nucleotides agree with TRBD1. Germline loops: CDR1 SNHLY, CDR2 FYNNEI. The ends lost 6 bases at V and 7 bases at J; junction bases unmatched: 8. The CDR3 spans 15 residues. Here the CDR3 DNA reads TGTGCCAGCAGCGTCGGGACAGGGGGTGGGCAGCCCCAGCATTTT. It specifies CASSVGTGGGQPQHF.

V usage is TRBV5-4 and J usage is TRBJ1-2; 10 nucleotides line up with TRBD1. With V trimmed by 1 base and J by 8 bases, 8 bases remained unmatched. Germline V gene data show CDR1 as SGHNT and CDR2 as YYREEE (reference sequence). This CDR3 has 15 amino acids. The CDR3 here is CASSLIGGTGEGYTF. In DNA, the CDR3 is TGTGCCAGCAGCTTGATAGGGGGGACAGGGGAAGGCTACACCTTC.

The V gene is TRBV5-1, the J gene TRBJ2-3; D is undetermined. Germline-derived CDR1 and CDR2 are SGHRS and YFSETQ. Trimming took 0 bases from V and 3 from J, leaving 14 bases between them. This CDR3 region has 16 residues. This CDR3 reads CASSLGKGGMTDTQYF. DNA of the CDR3: TGCGCCAGCAGCTTGGGAAAGGGCGGTATGACAGATACGCAGTATTTT.

This clone appeared a single time. The chain has TRBV11-2 and TRBJ2-7; 10 nucleotides agree with TRBD2. This CDR3 comprises 17 residues. With V trimmed by 0 bases and J by 2 bases, 7 bases remained unmatched. In germline, CDR1 is SGHAT, CDR2 FQNNGV. As DNA, the CDR3 is TGTGCCAGCAGCTTAGAATCTAGCGGGGGCAAGGCCTACGAGCAGTACTTC. It encodes CASSLESSGGKAYEQYF.

V and J are TRBV5-6 and TRBJ2-7; the match to TRBD2 covers 10 bases. This CDR3 is 15 amino acids long. J lost 2 bases, V lost 4 bases, and 6 bases had no gene match. Germline values: CDR1 SGHDT, CDR2 YYEEEE. CDR3 sequence (DNA): TGTGCCAGCAGCCCAAAGCGGGAGGGGACCTACGAGCAGTACTTC. Its protein product is CASSPKREGTYEQYF.

The chain links TRBV18 to TRBJ1-1, with 7 bases identical to TRBD1. Germline lookup yields CDR1 KGHSH and CDR2 LQKENI. The CDR3 loop spans 16 amino acids. V lost 3 bases, J lost 4 bases, and 11 bases stayed unmatched. CDR3: CASSPRAGGDGTEAFF. Here the CDR3 DNA reads TGTGCCAGCTCACCCAGGGCAGGGGGGGATGGCACTGAAGCTTTCTTT.

V usage is TRBV10-1 and J usage is TRBJ1-1; D call uncertain. The V gene's germline CDR1 is WNHNN and CDR2 SYGVQD (reference sequence). The CDR3 runs to 8 residues. Trimming took off 10 bases at V and 8 bases at J, with 5 bases between the two ends. CDR3 residues: CATPEAFF. For the CDR3, the DNA is TGCGCCACACCGGAAGCTTTCTTT.

The chain has TRBV11-3 and TRBJ2-7, with TRBD1 matching 7 bases. Germline V gives CDR1 SGHNT, CDR2 YENEEA. The J segment lost 7 bases and the V segment lost 0 bases, leaving 3 bases of the junction unmatched. The CDR3 spans 13 residues. The CDR3 spells CASSLDPGGEQYF. As DNA, the CDR3 is TGTGCCAGCAGCTTAGACCCAGGGGGAGAGCAGTACTTC.

This chain connects TRBV27 to TRBJ2-7; a possible D gene is TRBD1 (5 bases). This CDR3 has 15 residues. Trimming removed 2 bases from V and 0 bases from J, with 11 bases in between. The germline V gene encodes CDR1 MNHEY and CDR2 SMNVEV (reference sequence). CDR3 nucleotides: TGTGCCAGCAGTTTAAAAGTACAGGCCTCCTACGAGCAGTACTTC. It specifies CASSLKVQASYEQYF.

The chain combines TRBV5-1 with TRBJ1-1; D may be TRBD1 (5 bases). V gave up 1 base and J gave up 3 bases, with 19 bases separating them. The CDR3 runs to 17 residues. Germline loops: CDR1 SGHRS, CDR2 YFSETQ. CDR3 coding DNA: TGCGCCAGCAGCTTGCGATCGGGGACTACTATGGACACTGAAGCTTTCTTT. Translated: CASSLRSGTTMDTEAFF.

This chain uses TRBV4-3 with TRBJ2-7, with D possibly TRBD2 on 6 matching bases. V gave up 4 bases and J gave up 11 bases, with 21 bases separating them. This CDR3 has 14 amino acids. In germline, CDR1 is LGHNA, CDR2 YSLEER. CDR3 sequence: CASSLHKNGGSKYF. DNA of the CDR3: TGCGCCAGCAGCCTACATAAGAACGGGGGAAGTAAGTACTTC.

The J gene is TRBJ1-5, the V gene TRBV2, with 10 bases fitting TRBD1. The CDR3 has 14 amino acids. Looked up from germline, CDR1 is SNHLY and CDR2 is FYNNEI. With 7 bases clipped from V and 4 bases from J, the junction kept 4 bases outside the gene matches. CDR3 DNA: TGTGCCAGCACCCGGACAGGGGGGAATCAGCCCCAGCATTTT. This encodes CASTRTGGNQPQHF.

The rearrangement links TRBV4-1 to TRBJ2-5, with unresolved D. Per the germline V gene, CDR1 is MGHRA and CDR2 is YSYEKL. Trimming stripped 4 bases from V and 4 bases from J, with 16 bases between. The CDR3 contains 15 residues. The CDR3 DNA reads as TGCGCCAGCAGCCCTCAGACACGGACCGTAGAGACCCAGTACTTC. The encoded protein is CASSPQTRTVETQYF.